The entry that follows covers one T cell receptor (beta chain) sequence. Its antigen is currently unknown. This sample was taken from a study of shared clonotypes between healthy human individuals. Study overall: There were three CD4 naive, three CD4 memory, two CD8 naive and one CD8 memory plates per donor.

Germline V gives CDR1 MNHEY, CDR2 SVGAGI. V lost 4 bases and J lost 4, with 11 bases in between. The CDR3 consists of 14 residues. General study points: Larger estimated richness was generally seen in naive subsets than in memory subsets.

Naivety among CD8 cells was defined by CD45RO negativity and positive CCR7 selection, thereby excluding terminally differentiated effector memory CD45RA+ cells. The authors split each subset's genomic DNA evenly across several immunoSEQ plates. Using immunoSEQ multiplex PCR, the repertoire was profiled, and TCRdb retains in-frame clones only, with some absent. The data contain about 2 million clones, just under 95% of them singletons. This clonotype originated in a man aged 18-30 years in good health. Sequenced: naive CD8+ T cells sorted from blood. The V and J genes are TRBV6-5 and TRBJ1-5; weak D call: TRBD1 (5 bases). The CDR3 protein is CASSLLGENQPQHF. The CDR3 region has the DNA TGTGCCAGCAGTTTACTGGGGGAAAATCAGCCCCAGCATTTT.